This TCR beta chain was documented in a study of OX40 agonist ivuxolimab in advanced cancers. At the level of the study: The group had a mean age of about 65 years, ranged from about 20 to 79, and was 80% to 90% male.

Germline V gene data show CDR1 as SGDLS and CDR2 as YYNGEE. The length of the CDR3 is 15 residues. V lost 0 bases and J lost 4, with 13 bases in between. The assay was immunoSEQ multiplex PCR, and TCRdb's table has in-frame clones only and misses some. Of about 92,000 clones in the sample, less than 85% were seen once. Study-level points and caveats: It was also the case that some nonresponders had low normalized T-cell clonal expansion.

This clone is medium-sized within its sample. The antigen is unknown. Source: CD4+ or CD8+ T cells sorted from blood, taken in a trial of the OX40 agonist ivuxolimab. The chain is built from TRBV9 and TRBJ1-2; the D gene is possibly TRBD1 (5 bases). This TCR came from an adult with an advanced solid tumor such as melanoma, head and neck, liver or kidney cancer. The CDR3 region is CASSVADRASYGYTF. CDR3 in DNA: TGTGCCAGCAGCGTAGCCGACAGAGCTTCCTATGGCTACACCTTC.